A selection of T cell receptor beta chains follows, all from one sample in a study of blood T cell repertoires in COVID-19. Sequencing used immunoSEQ multiplex PCR; TCRdb keeps in-frame clones, though not all of them. The repertoire holds approximately 92,000 clones, with 81% as singletons. Sequenced input: peripheral blood. The receptors shown here come from a man aged 60 to 75 with acute or convalescent COVID-19. CDR3s include the opening cysteine and the closing phenylalanine or tryptophan. D genes are given only for firm matches. Clone size appears in some rows only: once, few, many, or a class for an expanded clone.

>.|TRBV7-3|TRBJ2-3|.
CASSLGRGSTDTQYF
TGTGCCAGCAGCTTAGGGCGGGGAAGCACAGATACGCAGTATTTT
>.|TRBV18|TRBJ2-6|.
CASSPLALSGANVLTF
TGTGCCAGCTCACCACTAGCTCTCTCTGGGGCCAACGTCCTGACTTTC
>TRBD1|TRBV6-5|TRBJ1-1|.
CASRNTQGAFF
TGTGCCAGCAGGAATACACAGGGGGCTTTCTTT
>.|TRBV15|TRBJ1-1|.
CATSRPPVAKAFF
TGTGCCACCAGCAGACCTCCTGTAGCTAAAGCTTTCTTT
>TRBD1|TRBV3-1/TRBV3-2|TRBJ1-6|.
CASSLRDSGNSPLHF
TGTGCCAGCAGCCTCCGGGACAGTGGTAATTCACCCCTCCACTTT
>TRBD2|TRBV5-4|TRBJ2-5|once
CASSSGGGQETQYF
TGTGCCAGCAGCTCCGGCGGGGGTCAAGAGACCCAGTACTTC
>.|TRBV30|TRBJ2-2|.
CAWSVRLTSSNTGELFF
TGTGCCTGGAGTGTACGACTAACATCATCAAACACCGGGGAGCTGTTTTTT
>.|TRBV5-1|TRBJ1-1|many
CASSPRQANTEAFF
TGCGCCAGCAGCCCCAGACAGGCTAACACTGAAGCTTTCTTT
>.|TRBV5-1|TRBJ2-2|.
CASSLGAWDTGELFF
TGCGCCAGCAGCTTGGGGGCGTGGGACACCGGGGAGCTGTTTTTT
>.|TRBV6-1|TRBJ1-2|.
CASSEATPAYGYTF
TGTGCCAGCAGTGAAGCGACTCCGGCTTATGGCTACACCTTC
>.|TRBV25-1|TRBJ2-1|.
CASSEWWTAGTKNEQFF
TGTGCCAGCAGTGAATGGTGGACAGCGGGAACCAAAAATGAGCAGTTCTTC
>TRBD1|TRBV14|TRBJ1-2|.
CASSPVDRGVYGYTF
TGTGCCAGCAGCCCCGTGGACAGGGGGGTCTATGGCTACACCTTC
>.|TRBV7-9|TRBJ1-2|once
CATIRGEANYGYTF
TGTGCCACCATCCGGGGGGAAGCTAACTATGGCTACACCTTC
>.|TRBV3-1/TRBV3-2|TRBJ2-5|.
CASSAPSRTEETQYF
TGTGCCAGCAGCGCCCCTAGCCGTACCGAAGAGACCCAGTACTTC